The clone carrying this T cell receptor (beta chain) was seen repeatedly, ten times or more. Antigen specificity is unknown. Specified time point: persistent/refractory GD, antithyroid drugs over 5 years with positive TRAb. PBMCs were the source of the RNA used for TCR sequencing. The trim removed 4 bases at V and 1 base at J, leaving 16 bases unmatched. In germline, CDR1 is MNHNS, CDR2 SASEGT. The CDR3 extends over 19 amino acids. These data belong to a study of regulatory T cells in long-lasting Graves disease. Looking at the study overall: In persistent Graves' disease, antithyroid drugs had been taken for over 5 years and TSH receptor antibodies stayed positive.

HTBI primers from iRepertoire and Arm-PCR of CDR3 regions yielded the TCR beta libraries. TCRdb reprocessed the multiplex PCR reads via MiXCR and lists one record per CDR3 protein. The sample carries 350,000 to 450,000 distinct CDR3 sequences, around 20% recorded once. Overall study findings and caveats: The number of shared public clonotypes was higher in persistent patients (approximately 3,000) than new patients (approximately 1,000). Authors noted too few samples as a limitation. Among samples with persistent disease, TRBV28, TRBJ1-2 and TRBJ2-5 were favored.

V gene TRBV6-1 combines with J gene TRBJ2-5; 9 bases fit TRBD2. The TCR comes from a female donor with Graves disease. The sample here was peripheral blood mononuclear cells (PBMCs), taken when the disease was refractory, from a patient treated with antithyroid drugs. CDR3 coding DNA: TGTGCCAGCAGTGCGCATCCTGGGAAGACTAGCGGTCGCCAAGAGACCCAGTACTTC. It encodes CASSAHPGKTSGRQETQYF.